Listed here are 27 T cell receptor beta chains from one sample, sequenced in a study of graft-versus-host responses after intestinal transplantation. TCRdb keeps only in-frame clones here, not all; method: immunoSEQ multiplex PCR. Of approximately 15,000 clones listed, approximately 70% are singletons. Processing released intraepithelial and lamina propria lymphocytes from the graft tissue. The specimen was ileum tissue, collected around 770 days after intestinal transplantation. All receptors derive from a human patient who received an intestinal transplant, so some T cells may come from the graft donor.

The gene calls are TRBV19 and TRBJ2-7; D remains ambiguous. Germline V gives CDR1 LNHDA, CDR2 SQIVND (reference sequence). Trimming shortened V by 0 bases and J by 0 bases, and 3 bases separated the two germline ends. The CDR3 runs 13 residues. The CDR3 loop reads CASSIEFSYEQYF. For the CDR3, the DNA is TGTGCCAGTAGTATAGAGTTCTCCTACGAGCAGTACTTC.

There are a few counts of this clone. The chain joins TRBV28 to TRBJ2-7, with TRBD1 identical over 7 bases. The CDR3 is made up of 13 amino acids. Trimming removed 6 bases from V and 5 bases from J; junction bases left unmatched: 7. Per germline, CDR1 MDHEN and CDR2 SYDVKM. CDR3 residues: CASSVDRDHEQYF. CDR3 coding DNA: TGTGCCAGCAGCGTCGACAGGGACCACGAGCAGTACTTC.

The chain has TRBV7-9 and TRBJ2-5, with 8 bases aligning to TRBD1. The J call may be mistaken, given a closer DNA end match to TRBJ2-7. Per germline, CDR1 SEHNR and CDR2 FQNEAQ (reference sequence). This CDR3 has 16 amino acids. CDR3: CASSFRTGQGAYEQYF. CDR3 in DNA: TGTGCCAGCAGCTTTCGTACAGGTCAGGGGGCGTACGAGCAGTACTTC.

V usage is TRBV4-3 and J usage is TRBJ2-3; 7 nucleotides agree with TRBD1. Unmatched junction bases numbered 2, after V lost 1 base and J lost 1 base. Germline CDR1 reads LGHNA; CDR2 reads YSLEER. CDR3 length: 15 residues. The CDR3 DNA follows: TGCGCCAGCAGCCAAGCTGGGACAGGCACAGATACGCAGTATTTT. The encoded protein is CASSQAGTGTDTQYF.

The chain has TRBV6-5 and TRBJ1-2, with TRBD1 identical over 10 bases. The V gene's germline CDR1 is MNHEY and CDR2 SVGAGI. This CDR3 has 16 residues. J lost 6 bases, V lost 2 bases, and 9 bases had no gene match. The CDR3 here is CASSYGDGTGVDGYTF. The CDR3 DNA is TGTGCCAGCAGTTACGGAGACGGGACAGGGGTGGATGGCTACACCTTC.

The chain couples TRBV6-5 to TRBJ1-2; possible D gene TRBD1, 5 bases. The CDR3 contains 14 residues. The V end was cut by 8 bases, the J end by 3 bases, with 16 bases between. CDR1 is MNHEY and CDR2 is SVGAGI in the germline V gene. The CDR3 sequence: CASWGGSTYYGYTF. The DNA of the CDR3 is TGTGCCAGCTGGGGGGGATCCACTTACTATGGCTACACCTTC.

The genes are TRBV7-2 and TRBJ1-1; tentatively, D is TRBD1 (5 bases). Germline loops: CDR1 SGHTA, CDR2 FQGNSA. The CDR3 spans 14 residues. Trimming pared 0 bases from V and 5 bases from J, leaving 10 bases between. The CDR3 loop is CASSLAGLSTEAFF. DNA of the CDR3: TGTGCCAGCAGCTTAGCGGGGCTAAGTACTGAAGCTTTCTTT. The full variable domain, with the rest looked up from reference TRBV7-2 and TRBJ1-1, is GAGVSQSPSNKVTEKGKDVELRCDPISGHTALYWYRQSLGQGLEFLIYFQGNSAPDKSGLPSDRFSAERTGGSVSTLTIQRTQQEDSAVYLCASSLAGLSTEAFFGQGTRLTVV.

This chain links TRBV18 with TRBJ2-3; D is perhaps TRBD1 (5 bases). Trimming left V 6 bases short and J 7 bases short, with 14 bases between. CDR1 is KGHSH, CDR2 LQKENI, per germline. This CDR3 has 13 amino acids. CDR3 amino acids: CASSYGHTNTQYF. The CDR3 DNA sequence: TGTGCCAGCTCGTACGGACATACCAATACGCAGTATTTT.

The V gene is TRBV11-2, the J gene TRBJ1-3; 10 bases are a match to TRBD1. Germline trimming cut 1 base from V and 3 bases from J; bases unmatched to any gene: 3. Germline CDR1 is SGHAT and CDR2 is FQNNGV. The CDR3 contains 16 residues. The CDR3 sequence is CASSLGGQGSGNTIYF. The CDR3 region has the DNA TGTGCCAGCAGCTTAGGGGGACAGGGGAGTGGAAACACCATATATTTT.

V gene TRBV5-3 combines with J gene TRBJ1-5, with TRBD1 identical over 10 bases. TRBV5-3 carries the ORF label, with uncertain function. V lost 4 bases to trimming and J lost 2 bases; unmatched junction nucleotides: 21. The CDR3 is 21 residues long. CDR3 nucleotide sequence: TGTGCCAGAAGCATGGCTTTTACGGACCGGGACAGGGGAATGGGCAATCAGCCCCAGCATTTT. Translation gives CARSMAFTDRDRGMGNQPQHF.

Worth noting for this clone: The sample holds other DNA sequences that translate to the same CDR3. The CDR3 bases are TGTGCCAGCAGCCTATCATCGACCCCGGTAGGCGGCTACACCTTC. It codes for CASSLSSTPVGGYTF. V gene TRBV7-9 combines with J gene TRBJ1-2; D is undetermined. The length of the CDR3 is 15 residues. CDR1 and CDR2 (germline): SEHNR, FQNEAQ (reference sequence). V lost 5 bases and J 8 bases, leaving 21 bases between the germline ends.

The V and J genes are TRBV2 and TRBJ1-3; D unclear. V gave up 6 bases and J gave up 2 bases, with 11 bases separating them. Germline V gene lookup returns CDR1 SNHLY and CDR2 FYNNEI. The CDR3 loop spans 14 amino acids. The CDR3 bases are TGTGCCAGCAGCCCCCCCCCTGCTGGAAACACCATATATTTT. It specifies CASSPPPAGNTIYF.

This clone was observed a few times. The chain combines TRBV9 with TRBJ2-5; D may correspond to TRBD1 or TRBD2 (5 bases each). The CDR3 runs to 15 residues. CDR1 and CDR2 from the germline V gene are SGDLS and YYNGEE. With 3 bases removed from V and 2 bases from J, the gap between germline ends came to 14 bases. The CDR3 region is CASSGDGRVQETQYF. In DNA, the CDR3 is TGTGCCAGCAGCGGGGACGGACGGGTACAAGAGACCCAGTACTTC.

As regards this clone: Germline and junction disagree at one end, which may indicate a read error. The CDR3 loop reads CAWSVTQAVNTEAFF. The CDR3 coding sequence is TGTGCCTGGAGTGTCACCCAAGCAGTGAACACTGAAGCCTTCTTT. V is TRBV30 and J is TRBJ1-1; D unresolved. This CDR3 spans 15 amino acids. Germline V gene lookup returns CDR1 GTSNPN and CDR2 SVGIG (reference sequence).

V gene TRBV30 combines with J gene TRBJ2-5, with 9 bases lining up with TRBD1. Judging by the DNA end, TRBJ2-7 fits better; the J call may be wrong. The length of the CDR3 is 15 residues. Per the germline V gene, CDR1 is GTSNPN and CDR2 is SVGIG (reference sequence). DNA for the CDR3: TGTGCCTGGAGTGAGGGGACAGGGATTCCCTACGAGCAGTACTTC. It encodes CAWSEGTGIPYEQYF.

This clone appeared once. This rearrangement joins TRBV10-2 to TRBJ1-2; no firm D call. Germline V gene data show CDR1 as WSHSY and CDR2 as SAAADI. V lost 6 bases and J 0 bases, leaving 11 bases between the germline ends. This CDR3 spans 14 amino acids. As DNA, the CDR3 is TGCGCCAGCAGGGACCACCCTCCTAACTATGGCTACACCTTC. This sequence encodes CASRDHPPNYGYTF.

The chain combines TRBV5-1 with TRBJ2-7; 7 bases align to TRBD1. V lost 1 base and J lost 2; bases outside the gene matches: 6. This CDR3 comprises 15 residues. Germline V gene data show CDR1 as SGHRS and CDR2 as YFSETQ. CDR3 loop: CASSLTGQVAYEQYF. The CDR3 DNA reads as TGCGCCAGCAGCTTGACTGGACAGGTAGCCTACGAGCAGTACTTC.

In its sample, this clone was seen a few times. The chain recombines TRBV5-4 with TRBJ2-7, with 9 nucleotides matching TRBD2. The CDR3 spans 15 residues. The V and J ends lost 4 bases and 2 bases, in that order; junction bases with no gene match: 7. The germline gives CDR1 SGHNT, CDR2 YYREEE (reference sequence). Here the CDR3 DNA reads TGTGCCAGCAGCGGGAACATAGCGGGAGCCTACGAGCAGTACTTC. This codes for CASSGNIAGAYEQYF.

Only a few counts were recorded for this clone. The genes are TRBV11-2 and TRBJ2-5; D may be TRBD1 (6 bases). The DNA end lines up better with TRBJ2-7; the J call may be wrong. There are 13 residues in the CDR3. Germline assignment: CDR1 SGHAT and CDR2 FQNNGV. The CDR3 reads CASSSGQLVEQYF. Written as DNA, the CDR3 is TGTGCCAGCAGCTCAGGACAGTTAGTCGAGCAGTACTTC.

The chain is built from TRBV28 and TRBJ1-2; D unclear. The CDR3 runs 14 residues. V gave up 2 bases and J gave up 0 bases, with 7 bases separating them. Per the germline V gene, CDR1 is MDHEN and CDR2 is SYDVKM. The CDR3 DNA sequence: TGTGCCAGCAGTTTAACAGACGCTAACTATGGCTACACCTTC. This encodes CASSLTDANYGYTF.

For this clone: Relative to the germline gene, one junction end is altered; a read error may explain this. J is TRBJ2-6 and V is TRBV6-4, with D possibly matching TRBD1 (6 bases). This CDR3 comprises 14 residues. Germline V gene sequence: CDR1 MRHNA, CDR2 SNTAGT. DNA of the CDR3: TGTGCCAGCTGTGAGGGGGCTGGGGCCAACGTCCTGACTTTC. Translated: CASCEGAGANVLTF.

CDR3 nucleotide sequence: TGCGCCAGCAGCTCGCAAGCGGGAGGAGCCTACAATGAGCAGTTCTTC. Amino acid sequence: CASSSQAGGAYNEQFF. The J gene is TRBJ2-1, the V gene TRBV5-1; TRBD2 aligns across 9 bases. The CDR3 covers 16 residues. Germline V gene lookup returns CDR1 SGHRS and CDR2 YFSETQ. The junction had 6 bases not matched to a gene; V was cut back by 3 bases and J by 2 bases.

This chain joins TRBV25-1 and TRBJ1-5, with TRBD1 matching over 7 bases. The V and J ends lost 8 bases and 2 bases, in that order; junction bases with no gene match: 3. From germline, CDR1 is MGHDK and CDR2 SYGVNS. The CDR3 is made up of 13 amino acids. The CDR3 DNA follows: TGTGCCAGCTCCGGGACAGGCAATCAGCCCCAGCATTTT. Translated: CASSGTGNQPQHF.

The chain combines TRBV7-9 with TRBJ1-2; 8 bases match TRBD1. CDR1 SEHNR and CDR2 FQNEAQ come from the germline V gene (reference sequence). The CDR3 consists of 14 residues. V lost 7 bases to trimming and J lost 4 bases; unmatched junction nucleotides: 8. In DNA, the CDR3 is TGTGCCAGCACCAGGGACAGGCCGTTCTATGGCTACACCTTC. It yields the protein CASTRDRPFYGYTF.

This clone was observed once. J is TRBJ2-5 and V is TRBV5-4; D is perhaps TRBD2 (6 bases). Germline-derived CDR1 and CDR2 are SGHNT and YYREEE (reference sequence). The CDR3 is made up of 13 amino acids. V was pared by 1 base and J by 4 bases, with 8 bases between. Here the CDR3 DNA reads TGTGCCAGCAGCTTGTGGCGGGGAGAGACCCAGTACTTC. This sequence encodes CASSLWRGETQYF.

Regarding this clone: This same CDR3 is encoded by further DNA sequences in the sample. This chain connects TRBV6-5 to TRBJ1-6; TRBD1 matches 7 bases. Trimming cost V 7 bases and J 6 bases; bases outside gene matches: 6. CDR3 length: 14 residues. CDR1 is MNHEY, CDR2 SVGAGI, per germline. This CDR3 reads CASTLQGSNSPLHF. The CDR3 DNA follows: TGTGCCAGCACCCTACAGGGGTCTAATTCACCCCTCCACTTT.

This clone was seen more than once but under ten times. The DNA of the CDR3 is TGTGCCAGTAGCCCAGGGGCTAGCTCCTACGAGCAGTACTTC. Its translation: CASSPGASSYEQYF. V usage is TRBV19 and J usage is TRBJ2-7, with TRBD1 as a possible D gene (6 bases). Germline V gene sequence: CDR1 LNHDA, CDR2 SQIVND (reference sequence). The CDR3 has 14 amino acids. V was pared by 6 bases and J by 0 bases, with 12 bases between.